This passage covers 11 T cell receptor beta chains from one sample sequenced in a study of beta chain features in type 1 diabetes. General study results and limits: Moderately but significantly shorter TCRB CDR3s were found in Type 1 diabetes patients in all four CD4+ subsets.

TCRB transcripts that were expressed got sequenced, as all of the isolated RNA had been reverse transcribed. Some clones are missing from TCRdb's copy, which holds only in-frame ones; the method was immunoSEQ multiplex PCR. Of approximately 150,000 clones listed, about 63% are singletons. Their specific antigens are unknown. The sequenced sample was naive CD4+ T cells from blood. Receptor source: a man younger than 40 with type 1 diabetes.

The J gene is TRBJ2-1, the V gene TRBV29-1; 8 nucleotides agree with TRBD2. CDR1 and CDR2 from the germline V gene are SQVTM and ANQGSEA. The CDR3 consists of 14 residues. V trimming: 7 bases; J trimming: 2 bases; junction bases outside the gene matches: 7. As DNA, the CDR3 is TGCAGCGGAACGGAAGCGGGGGCCTACAATGAGCAGTTCTTC. The encoded protein is CSGTEAGAYNEQFF.

The rearrangement uses TRBV7-2 and TRBJ2-3, with 9 nucleotides matching TRBD2. The germline CDR1 and CDR2 sequences are SGHTA and FQGNSA. V dropped 5 bases and J dropped 6; count of bases not matched to a gene: 9. This CDR3 has 15 amino acids. DNA for the CDR3: TGTGCCAGCAGCCTCGAGCGGGGGGCCACCGATACGCAGTATTTT. Translated, it gives CASSLERGATDTQYF.

This rearrangement joins TRBV25-1 to TRBJ1-4; no reliable D call. Germline V gene sequence: CDR1 MGHDK, CDR2 SYGVNS. The CDR3 is made up of 14 amino acids. Deletions cut 6 bases from V and 0 bases from J, with 8 bases between. The CDR3 DNA sequence: TGTGCCAGCAGCCAACTAGCAACTAATGAAAAACTGTTTTTT. Its translation is CASSQLATNEKLFF.

The chain joins TRBV2 to TRBJ2-3, with D hard to call. In germline, CDR1 is SNHLY, CDR2 FYNNEI. CDR3 length equals 15 residues. Trimming removed 5 bases at V and 2 bases at J, with 14 bases between. CDR3 sequence: CASSSLDIYTDTQYF. CDR3 nucleotides: TGTGCCAGCAGTTCACTCGACATATACACAGATACGCAGTATTTT.

J is TRBJ2-5 and V is TRBV29-1, with TRBD2 as a possible D gene (6 bases). The germline CDR1 and CDR2 sequences are SQVTM and ANQGSEA. With 4 bases removed from V and 5 bases from J, the gap between germline ends came to 17 bases. The CDR3 length is 14 residues. Here the CDR3 reads CSVGPGGGIETQYF. The CDR3 DNA is TGCAGCGTTGGACCGGGTGGGGGGATTGAGACCCAGTACTTC.

V gene TRBV14 combines with J gene TRBJ1-4, with no clear D. CDR1 and CDR2 from the germline V gene are SGHDN and FVKESK. The germline V and J ends were trimmed by 1 base and 1 base, with 7 bases remaining between them. This CDR3 has 15 residues. The CDR3 region has the DNA TGTGCCAGCAGCCAAGTGGCGGGAACTAATGAAAAACTGTTTTTT. This gives the protein CASSQVAGTNEKLFF. Filled out from reference TRBV14 and TRBJ1-4, the complete variable domain reads EAGVTQFPSHSVIEKGQTVTLRCDPISGHDNLYWYRRVMGKEIKFLLHFVKESKQDESGMPNNRFLAERTGGTYSTLKVQPAELEDSGVYFCASSQVAGTNEKLFFGSGTQLSVL.

This clone has just a few counts. The J gene is TRBJ2-3, the V gene TRBV20-1; weak D call: TRBD2 (6 bases). The length of the CDR3 is 11 residues. Germline lookup yields CDR1 DFQATT and CDR2 SNEGSKA (reference sequence). The ends were cut back, 6 bases at V and 6 bases at J, with 10 bases in the middle. The CDR3 nucleotides read TGCAGTGCCCGGGAGTGGGATACGCAGTATTTT. Protein product: CSAREWDTQYF.

The rearrangement uses TRBV25-1 and TRBJ2-5, with TRBD1 matching over 8 bases. The germline CDR1 and CDR2 sequences are MGHDK and SYGVNS. This CDR3 has 15 residues. With V trimmed by 2 bases and J by 5 bases, 7 bases remained unmatched. CDR3 region: CASSEGQGRGETQYF. The CDR3 DNA reads TGTGCCAGCAGTGAAGGACAGGGACGAGGGGAGACCCAGTACTTC. Drawing the rest from reference TRBV25-1 and TRBJ2-5, the complete variable domain is EADIYQTPRYLVIGTGKKITLECSQTMGHDKMYWYQQDPGMELHLIHYSYGVNSTEKGDLSSESTVSRIRTEHFPLTLESARPSHTSQYLCASSEGQGRGETQYFGPGTRLLVL.

The sample holds a few counts of this clone. This chain joins TRBV29-1 and TRBJ2-1; 7 bases map to TRBD1. CDR1 and CDR2 (germline): SQVTM, ANQGSEA. The CDR3 spans 13 residues. J lost 7 bases, V lost 2 bases, and 5 bases had no gene match. CDR3 bases: TGCAGCGTTGAATCAGGGGGTCGGAATGAGCAGTTCTTC. Translating it yields CSVESGGRNEQFF.

Details on this clone: This sample also contains other DNA sequences that code for the same CDR3. The rearrangement joins TRBV20-1 to TRBJ2-5; no clear D. V shed 3 bases and J shed 4 bases, with 6 bases lying between them. CDR3 length equals 11 residues. Germline V gene lookup returns CDR1 DFQATT and CDR2 SNEGSKA (reference sequence). The CDR3: CSASPGETQYF. The CDR3, as DNA: TGCAGTGCTAGCCCAGGAGAGACCCAGTACTTC.

This clone was observed a few times. The rearrangement joins TRBV25-1 to TRBJ2-1; D remains unclear. Trimming cost V 0 bases and J 10 bases, with 4 bases left between them. The CDR3 runs to 11 residues. CDR1 MGHDK and CDR2 SYGVNS come from the germline V gene. Here the CDR3 DNA reads TGTGCCAGCAGTGAATATAGGGAGCAGTTCTTC. Its protein is CASSEYREQFF.